A single T cell receptor (beta chain) is shown here with its context. Those who participated ranged in age from roughly 18 to 90 years and resided in approximately 23 US areas. Self-reported history from a screening survey and questionnaire set each donor's cohort. The data belong to a study of blood T cell repertoires in COVID-19. Study context: Acute and convalescent COVID-19 samples came from the United States, Italy and Spain.

V lost 8 bases, J lost 1 base, and 14 bases lay in between. CDR1 and CDR2 (germline): MNHEY, SVGAGI. This CDR3 region has 14 residues. As handled by the study authors: The authors estimated nucleated cell counts from reference gene primer amplification. Assay: immunoSEQ multiplex PCR; the TCRdb copy retains only in-frame clones and omits some. The V and J calls and clone size are taken from that table; D and trimming were inferred from the DNA. The sample lists a few hundred thousand clones, 70% to 90% occurring once. This receptor was obtained from a woman aged 30 to 39 who had recovered from COVID-19. Material: PBMCs or T cells enriched from blood (not recorded which). V usage is TRBV6-5 and J usage is TRBJ1-1; D is possibly TRBD1 (5 bases). CDR3 in DNA: TGTGCCAGCGATCCCCTCGGGGGGAACACTGAAGCTTTCTTT. It codes for CASDPLGGNTEAFF.